The sample holds a few counts of the clone carrying this T cell receptor beta chain. Antigen specificity is unknown. MiXCR, run by TCRdb on the RT-PCR reads, gives a single entry per CDR3 protein. The sample yields about 800,000 distinct CDR3 sequences, about 20% seen once. This entry comes from a study of response to subunit inactivated influenza vaccine. Losses at the gene ends were 0 bases for V and 0 bases for J; bases not matched to a gene: 9. Germline V gene data show CDR1 as SGHTA and CDR2 as FQGNSA. The CDR3 is made up of 19 amino acids. Study-wide results and limits: The authors put forward the suggestion that each seasonal influenza vaccination may bring in only a limited number of new T cells.

V usage is TRBV7-2 and J usage is TRBJ2-1; TRBD2 matches at 9 bases. The sample consisted of PBMCs from blood, taken roughly 5 days after vaccination. The receptor was isolated from a middle-aged man who received an inactivated influenza vaccine. CDR3 residues: CASSLARLAGPLSYNEQFF. CDR3 bases: TGTGCCAGCAGCTTAGCGCGGCTAGCGGGGCCCCTCTCCTACAATGAGCAGTTCTTC.